The T cell receptor beta chain described here comes from a study of blood T cells in healthy people across ages (dated by TCRdb to between 2015 and 2016). Background on the whole study: Template switching captured roughly one uniquely barcoded TCR beta cDNA molecule per two T cells in model experiments. To track age-related changes in TCR beta repertoire diversity, the study relied on deep sequencing normalized with unique cDNA molecular identifiers. Donors were grouped into four age groups: young (average 16 years), middle-aged (approximately 41), aged (around 56) and long-lived (around 80). To avoid experimental bias, donors of different ages were spread randomly across the sequencing lanes. Using the same blood draw, the study looked at two additional independent replicas of 1 million unique cDNA reads for two donors, one aged 18 to 30 and the other aged 80 or older.

General findings and caveats noted by the study authors: The percentage of naive T cells measured by flow cytometry correlated strongly with observed TCR beta diversity. Estimates of total diversity from one million sequenced T cells were regarded as lower bounds and underestimates. The CMV infection status of donors was not known, potentially confounding age-related changes in expanded clonotypes. Compared with the aged group, the long-lived group had more naive CD4+ T cells, fewer expanded clones and increased TCR diversity, suggesting age selection. Observed TCR beta diversity per million T cells fell roughly linearly with age, and a significant reduction was already apparent by age roughly 40. Since profiling was done on bulk unsorted PBMCs, naive and antigen-experienced compartments could not be conclusively compared.

Systemically healthy Caucasian individuals from Russia, 39 in total and aged about 6 to 95 years, were included as donors. Roughly 10 milliliters of peripheral blood were drawn from each donor into EDTA-treated Vacutainer tubes. PBMCs were isolated by Ficoll-Paque density-gradient centrifugation, with at least 6 million obtained per sample. Trizol reagent was used to extract total RNA from PBMCs, with at least 5 micrograms per sample. For every donor, an aliquot of PBMCs went through flow cytometry to measure the percentages of naive CD45RAhigh/CD27high T cells. Of note for this clonotype: There is no known antigen for this receptor. Base quality data are lacking; no much larger clone is found one base away.

CDR1 and CDR2, per the germline V gene, are SQVTM and ANQGSEA. The CDR3 holds 17 amino acids from the cysteine to the phenylalanine. Only CDR3 DNA is held: 51 bases, read in frame from base 1. Libraries came from 5' RACE. For sequencing, an Illumina HiSeq 2500 was employed. A second PCR of roughly 7 to 12 cycles was performed with a sample-barcoded 5' primer and a J-beta primer mix. A unique molecular identifier was introduced onto each TCR beta cDNA molecule by a template-switch 5' adaptor carrying 12 random nucleotides. At least 3 million CDR3-containing paired-end reads were obtained from each sample. First-strand cDNA was synthesized from all RNA with the Mint cDNA synthesis kit, primed by a TRBC-specific oligonucleotide. All cDNA was treated with uracil-DNA glycosylase and then went through a first 18-cycle PCR with the universal primers M1SS and BC2_uni_R. The study's processing was this. Normalization of each sample was performed by random selection of 1 million high-quality reads, each carrying a distinct molecular identifier. Instead of being binned into consensus sequences, reads that shared molecular identifiers were thrown out. CDR3 identification, clonotype clustering and error correction used MiTCR with a Q25 quality threshold and the strictest error-elimination algorithm. Lower-bound total TCR beta diversity was estimated with a nonparametric unseen species model using Euler transformation. TCRdb ran its own pipeline on the public reads, namely fastp trimming at Q25 and MiXCR clone calling, and kept in-frame beta chains. Merged by CDR3 protein, the rows form single entries marked with the most common genes and DNA. What appears here as the V and J calls and clone size reflects TCRdb's work, not the paper's. The sample yields about a million distinct CDR3 sequences; about two fifths were counted once. The ten largest clones capture around 13% of the sample.

The chain is encoded by TRBV29-1 joined to TRBJ2-1, and TRBD2 aligns with 8 junction nucleotides. Gene TRBJ2-7 matches the end of the DNA better, so the J call may be wrong. Sequencing input: blood. The sequence was obtained from a man aged 18 to 29 in good health. The CDR3 reads as follows: CSVGGLAHQSSYNEQYF. In nucleotide form, the sequence is TGCAGCGTTGGTGGACTAGCCCACCAAAGCTCCTACAATGAGCAGTACTTC.